Listed here is a single TCR beta chain. Unique molecular identifiers were incorporated into the prepared TCRbeta library. TCRdb ran MiXCR on the PCR reads and lists one entry per CDR3 protein. The table records about 410,000 distinct CDR3 sequences, roughly 22% of them present only once. This sample is drawn from a study of T-cell reconstitution after alpha-beta-depleted transplantation in children. The CDR3 totals 17 residues. V was shortened by 4 bases and J by 6 bases, with 24 bases between the two germline ends. Germline assignment: CDR1 SGHTA and CDR2 FQGNSA. The material sequenced was PBMCs from the stem cell graft donor, taken from the stem cell graft. The J gene is TRBJ2-5, the V gene TRBV7-2, with D perhaps given as TRBD1 or TRBD2 (6 bases each). The TCR was taken from a human donor who donated a stem cell graft to a child with acute myeloid leukemia. The CDR3 DNA sequence: TGTGCCAGCAGCTGGAGACCGGGGGCCCGCTTGGTTAAGACCCAGTACTTC. It encodes CASSWRPGARLVKTQYF.